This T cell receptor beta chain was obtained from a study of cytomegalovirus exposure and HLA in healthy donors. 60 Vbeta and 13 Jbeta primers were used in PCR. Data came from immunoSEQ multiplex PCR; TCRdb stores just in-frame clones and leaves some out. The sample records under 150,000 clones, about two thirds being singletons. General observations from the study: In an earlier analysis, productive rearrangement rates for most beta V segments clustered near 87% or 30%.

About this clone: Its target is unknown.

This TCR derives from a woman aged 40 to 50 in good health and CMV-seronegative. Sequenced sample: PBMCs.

The CDR3 DNA is TGTGCCAGCGCCAAATCGAGACAGGGAGCGAACACTGAAGCTTTCTTT. Its protein is CASAKSRQGANTEAFF. The chain has TRBV2 and TRBJ1-1, with TRBD1 identical over 7 bases. CDR3 size: 16 residues. The germline CDR1 and CDR2 sequences are SNHLY and FYNNEI. Unmatched junction bases numbered 13, after V lost 8 bases and J lost 1 base.